In its sample, the clone carrying this T cell receptor (beta chain) was seen a few times. Its antigen is undetermined. This record comes from a study of T-cell reconstitution after alpha-beta-depleted transplantation in children. Study outcomes and limitations: Expanded clones from the graft, numbering several hundred, reportedly supplied alpha-beta T cells about two months after transplant.

V lost 1 base and J 2 bases, leaving 7 bases between the germline ends. The CDR3 sequence is 14 residues long. The TCRbeta library was prepared with unique molecular identifiers. Each CDR3 protein is one row after TCRdb ran MiXCR on the PCR reads. The sample lists 250,000 to 400,000 distinct CDR3 sequences; about a quarter were seen once. This chain links TRBV12-3 or TRBV12-4 with TRBJ2-3; D unresolved. This sequence was found in a male patient aged 10 to 17 who had a stem cell transplant for acute lymphoblastic leukemia, so the T cells may come from the graft donor. Material: PBMCs, mostly from graft donor cells, obtained 180 days after TCRalphabeta/CD19-depleted stem cell transplant. CDR3 DNA: TGTGCCAGCAGTTTAGTCCCCCCCACAGATACGCAGTATTTT. Its translation: CASSLVPPTDTQYF.